This is a list of T cell receptor beta chains from one sample in a study of beta chain features in type 1 diabetes. Profiled with immunoSEQ multiplex PCR; TCRdb holds only in-frame clones, not every one. The sample carries about 250,000 clones, around an eighth recorded once. Sequences were obtained from naive CD4+ T cells from blood. The receptor set was obtained from a woman between 35 and 50 years old in good health. Both conserved end residues are part of each CDR3. The D gene is left open where the match is weak. A row's size may be missing; if present it is once, few, many or a size class.

J: TRBJ2-1; size: few; D: TRBD2; V: TRBV7-8; DNA: TGTGCCAGCAGCTTCCAGGGAGTAGCGGGGGGGGTATTTTACAATGAGCAGTTCTTC; CDR3: CASSFQGVAGGVFYNEQFF
J: TRBJ1-6; size: few; D: TRBD1; V: TRBV2; DNA: TGTGCCAGCAGTGGTCAGGGGGTGGATTCACCCCTCCACTTT; CDR3: CASSGQGVDSPLHF
J: TRBJ1-4; size: NA; D: TRBD1; V: TRBV25-1; DNA: TGTGCCAGCGGCCGGGTTTTGGGACAGGGGGATGAAAAACTGTTTTTT; CDR3: CASGRVLGQGDEKLFF
J: TRBJ2-5; size: few; D: NA; V: TRBV7-8; DNA: TGTGCCAGCAGCTTAGCGTGGGGAAGGGGGAAGACCCAGTACTTC; CDR3: CASSLAWGRGKTQYF
J: TRBJ1-5; size: NA; D: NA; V: TRBV18; DNA: TGTGCCAGCTCACCACTCGAGGGTGGTCAGCCCCAGCATTTT; CDR3: CASSPLEGGQPQHF
J: TRBJ1-5; size: NA; D: TRBD1; V: TRBV7-2; DNA: TGTGCCAGCACCGCGACAGGGGGGACCAATCAGCCCCAGCATTTT; CDR3: CASTATGGTNQPQHF
J: TRBJ2-1; size: NA; D: TRBD2; V: TRBV6-5; DNA: TGTGCCAGCAGTTACTCGGGACTAGCGGTCAATGAGCAGTTCTTC; CDR3: CASSYSGLAVNEQFF
J: TRBJ2-3; size: few; D: NA; V: TRBV10-3; DNA: TGTGCCATCAGTGACGTTAAACAGGTCACAGATACGCAGTATTTT; CDR3: CAISDVKQVTDTQYF
J: TRBJ1-2; size: NA; D: NA; V: TRBV11-2; DNA: TGTGCCAGCAGCTCCGGCCCCTGGGCGCTTGGCTACACCTTC; CDR3: CASSSGPWALGYTF
J: TRBJ1-1; size: NA; D: TRBD1; V: TRBV18; DNA: TGTGCCAGCTCACCGGGACAGGGTATTGAAGCTTTCTTT; CDR3: CASSPGQGIEAFF
J: TRBJ1-4; size: NA; D: NA; V: TRBV25-1; DNA: TGTGCCAGCAGTCAGTCGGGGTCGAATGAAAAACTGTTTTTT; CDR3: CASSQSGSNEKLFF
J: TRBJ2-5; size: few; D: TRBD2; V: TRBV19; DNA: TGTGCCAGTAGTCCCGGGGGGGCCGAGGAGACCCAGTACTTC; CDR3: CASSPGGAEETQYF
J: TRBJ1-2; size: few; D: NA; V: TRBV28; DNA: TGTGCCAGCTCCTATGGAGCGGGAGCGGGAACAGGCTACACCTTC; CDR3: CASSYGAGAGTGYTF
J: TRBJ1-6; size: few; D: NA; V: TRBV11-2; DNA: TGTGCCAGCAGCGGGGGGAGCTCCTATAATTCACCCCTCCACTTT; CDR3: CASSGGSSYNSPLHF
J: TRBJ1-5; size: few; D: NA; V: TRBV5-1; DNA: TGCGCCAGCAGCTTGGGGCGGGATCAGCCCCAGCATTTT; CDR3: CASSLGRDQPQHF
J: TRBJ1-5; size: few; D: NA; V: TRBV5-5; DNA: TGTGCCAGCAGTCCCGGGAGGGGCGGCAATCAGCCCCAGCATTTT; CDR3: CASSPGRGGNQPQHF
J: TRBJ2-3; size: NA; D: NA; V: TRBV28; DNA: TGTGCCAGCAGTTTGGCGGGGGATACGCAGTATTTT; CDR3: CASSLAGDTQYF
J: TRBJ2-5; size: few; D: NA; V: TRBV18; DNA: TGTGCCAGCTCACCACTGCCCCCGGGGGAGACCCAGTACTTC; CDR3: CASSPLPPGETQYF
J: TRBJ2-2; size: NA; D: NA; V: TRBV7-8; DNA: TGTGCCAGCAGCCCACGGGAGACCGGGGAGCTGTTTTTT; CDR3: CASSPRETGELFF
J: TRBJ1-3; size: NA; D: NA; V: TRBV18; DNA: TGTGCCAGCTCAAGATATGAACAGAGCTCTGGAAACACCATATATTTT; CDR3: CASSRYEQSSGNTIYF
J: TRBJ2-1; size: few; D: TRBD2; V: TRBV4-3; DNA: TGCGCCAGCAGCCAATCCCTAGCGGGGGAGGGTGAGCAGTTCTTC; CDR3: CASSQSLAGEGEQFF
J: TRBJ2-5; size: NA; D: NA; V: TRBV5-1; DNA: TGCGCCAGCAGCTCACCGACAGTACAAGAGACCCAGTACTTC; CDR3: CASSSPTVQETQYF
J: TRBJ1-5; size: NA; D: NA; V: TRBV7-9; DNA: TGTGCCAGCAGCTTAGGTTTGGCAGGAGGTCAGCCCCAGCATTTT; CDR3: CASSLGLAGGQPQHF
J: TRBJ2-7; size: few; D: NA; V: TRBV28; DNA: TGTGCCAGCATAGGCGGACAGTTCTCCTACGAGCAGTACTTC; CDR3: CASIGGQFSYEQYF
J: TRBJ2-2; size: few; D: NA; V: TRBV5-6; DNA: TGTGCCAGCACTGGACTGAGGAACACCGGGGAGCTGTTTTTT; CDR3: CASTGLRNTGELFF
J: TRBJ1-5; size: many; D: TRBD1; V: TRBV7-9; DNA: TGTGCCAGCAGCTCCCCAGGGGGTAATCAGCCCCAGCATTTT; CDR3: CASSSPGGNQPQHF
J: TRBJ1-1; size: few; D: NA; V: TRBV4-2; DNA: TGTGCCAGCAGCCAAGCTTTTCAGGGCTCTGAAGCTTTCTTT; CDR3: CASSQAFQGSEAFF
J: TRBJ1-1; size: NA; D: NA; V: TRBV29-1; DNA: TGCAGCGGCAGGGCATATACGAACACTGAAGCTTTCTTT; CDR3: CSGRAYTNTEAFF
J: TRBJ1-2; size: NA; D: NA; V: TRBV6-6; DNA: TGTGCCAGCAATACCCCAGGGGAGGGTGGCTACACCTTC; CDR3: CASNTPGEGGYTF
J: TRBJ1-2; size: few; D: TRBD1; V: TRBV9; DNA: TGTGCCAGCAGCGCCCTATCTCAGGGGGCGGGTGGCTACACCTTC; CDR3: CASSALSQGAGGYTF
J: TRBJ2-6; size: NA; D: TRBD1; V: TRBV13; DNA: TGTGCCAGCAGCTCGACATACTTACCGGGACAGACCGTCTCTGGGGCCAACGTCCTGACTTTC; CDR3: CASSSTYLPGQTVSGANVLTF
J: TRBJ2-7; size: NA; D: NA; V: TRBV18; DNA: TGTGCCAGCTCACCAGGGTTGGAGCGGCTATACGAGCAGTACTTC; CDR3: CASSPGLERLYEQYF
J: TRBJ2-7; size: few; D: NA; V: TRBV6-1; DNA: TGTGCCAGCAGAACGGGGGACGAGCAGTACTTC; CDR3: CASRTGDEQYF
J: TRBJ2-2; size: NA; D: TRBD1; V: TRBV2; DNA: TGTGCCAGCAGTGACGTAGCAGGGGGAACCGGGGAGCTGTTTTTT; CDR3: CASSDVAGGTGELFF
J: TRBJ2-1; size: few; D: NA; V: TRBV2; DNA: TGTGCCAGCAGTATGGGGCTGCTCTCCTACAATGAGCAGTTCTTC; CDR3: CASSMGLLSYNEQFF
J: TRBJ1-5; size: few; D: TRBD1; V: TRBV6-1; DNA: TGTGCCAGCAGACAGGGGGCTTCAAATCAGCCCCAGCATTTT; CDR3: CASRQGASNQPQHF
J: TRBJ1-4; size: NA; D: NA; V: TRBV18; DNA: TGTGCCAGCTCACCAGTAGGGGGTCCTAATGAAAAACTGTTTTTT; CDR3: CASSPVGGPNEKLFF
J: TRBJ1-1; size: NA; D: NA; V: TRBV7-9; DNA: TGTGCCAGCAGCTTAGTAGGCGGTGAAGCTTTCTTT; CDR3: CASSLVGGEAFF
J: TRBJ2-1; size: NA; D: TRBD2; V: TRBV25-1; DNA: TGTGCCAGCAGTGAGTCCGGGACTAGCGGCGAGCAGTTCTTC; CDR3: CASSESGTSGEQFF
J: TRBJ1-6; size: NA; D: NA; V: TRBV10-2; DNA: TGCGCCAGCAGTGAGTCTTGGCGGCGGGTGGGTAATTCACCCCTCCACTTT; CDR3: CASSESWRRVGNSPLHF
J: TRBJ2-7; size: few; D: NA; V: TRBV5-5; DNA: TGTGCCAGCAGCTTGGAGTGGGTCGGGGAGCAGTACTTC; CDR3: CASSLEWVGEQYF
J: TRBJ2-2; size: few; D: TRBD1; V: TRBV7-6; DNA: TGTGCCAGCAGCCCGCGACAGGGAGCGAACACCGGGGAGCTGTTTTTT; CDR3: CASSPRQGANTGELFF
J: TRBJ1-4; size: few; D: TRBD1; V: TRBV5-4; DNA: TGTGCCAGCAGCCCGCGGGGGACAGGGAATGAAAAACTGTTTTTT; CDR3: CASSPRGTGNEKLFF
J: TRBJ1-1; size: few; D: NA; V: TRBV27; DNA: TGTGCCAGCAGTTTATCACGGTTGAACACTGAAGCTTTCTTT; CDR3: CASSLSRLNTEAFF
J: TRBJ2-5; size: few; D: NA; V: TRBV7-9; DNA: TGTGCCAGCAGTCTACTTCTAGCGAACCAAGAGACCCAGTACTTC; CDR3: CASSLLLANQETQYF
J: TRBJ1-2; size: NA; D: NA; V: TRBV7-9; DNA: TGTGCCAGCAGGCTGACTGCCCTGTCGGTAACTAACTATGGCTACACCTTC; CDR3: CASRLTALSVTNYGYTF
J: TRBJ1-2; size: many; D: NA; V: TRBV29-1; DNA: TGCAGCGTTGAAGGTATTGTGAACTATGGCTACACCTTC; CDR3: CSVEGIVNYGYTF
J: TRBJ2-1; size: few; D: NA; V: TRBV7-9; DNA: TGTGCCAGCAGCTTACAGCTCGTAGGGGTTAGCCATGAGCAGTTCTTC; CDR3: CASSLQLVGVSHEQFF
J: TRBJ1-2; size: few; D: TRBD1; V: TRBV29-1; DNA: TGCAGCGTAGACGGGACAGGGGCGAACTATGGCTACACCTTC; CDR3: CSVDGTGANYGYTF
J: TRBJ2-3; size: NA; D: TRBD2; V: TRBV6-5; DNA: TGTGCCAGCAGCTTGACTAGCGGGGGGGCCCCTTGGTATTTT; CDR3: CASSLTSGGAPWYF
J: TRBJ2-5; size: NA; D: NA; V: TRBV6-5; DNA: TGTGCCAGCACTTCACGGGAGACCCAGTACTTC; CDR3: CASTSRETQYF
J: TRBJ2-6; size: NA; D: NA; V: TRBV7-6; DNA: TGTGCCAGCAGCTTAGATCCCGGTGGGGCCAACGTCCTGACTTTC; CDR3: CASSLDPGGANVLTF
J: TRBJ1-6; size: once; D: TRBD1; V: TRBV6-5; DNA: TGTGCCAGCAGTGGGCCTGGACAGGTGAATTCACCCCTCCACTTT; CDR3: CASSGPGQVNSPLHF
J: TRBJ1-4; size: NA; D: NA; V: TRBV6-1; DNA: TGTGCCAGCAGTGAACAGAATGAAAAACTGTTTTTT; CDR3: CASSEQNEKLFF
J: TRBJ2-1; size: NA; D: NA; V: TRBV5-4; DNA: TGTGCCAGCAGCGGAGGGGGCAGGGTCGGCCAGTTCTTC; CDR3: CASSGGGRVGQFF